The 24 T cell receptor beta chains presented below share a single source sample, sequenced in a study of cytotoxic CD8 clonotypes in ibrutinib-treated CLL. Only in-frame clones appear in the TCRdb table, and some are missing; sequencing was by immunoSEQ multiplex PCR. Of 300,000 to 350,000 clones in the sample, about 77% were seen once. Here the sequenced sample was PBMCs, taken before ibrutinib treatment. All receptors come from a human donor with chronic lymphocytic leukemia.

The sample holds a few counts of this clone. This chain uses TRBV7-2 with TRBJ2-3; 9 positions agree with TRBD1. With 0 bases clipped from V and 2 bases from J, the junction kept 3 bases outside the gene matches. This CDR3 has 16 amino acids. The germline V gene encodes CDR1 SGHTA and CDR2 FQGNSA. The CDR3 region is CASSLAGQGPTDTQYF. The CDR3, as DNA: TGTGCCAGCAGCTTAGCGGGACAGGGCCCCACAGATACGCAGTATTTT.

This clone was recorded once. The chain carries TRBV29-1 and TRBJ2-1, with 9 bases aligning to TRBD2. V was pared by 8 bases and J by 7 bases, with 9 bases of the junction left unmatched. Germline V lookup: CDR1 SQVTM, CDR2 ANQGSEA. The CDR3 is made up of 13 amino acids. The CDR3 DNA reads TGCAGCCCCTGGCTAGCGGGAATGAATGAGCAGTTCTTC. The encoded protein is CSPWLAGMNEQFF.

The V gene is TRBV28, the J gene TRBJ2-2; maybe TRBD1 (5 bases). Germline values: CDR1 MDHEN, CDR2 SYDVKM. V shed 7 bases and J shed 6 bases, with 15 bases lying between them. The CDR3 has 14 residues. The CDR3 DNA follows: TGTGCCAGCATTCCAGGGTGGGGTGCCGGGGAGCTGTTTTTT. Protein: CASIPGWGAGELFF.

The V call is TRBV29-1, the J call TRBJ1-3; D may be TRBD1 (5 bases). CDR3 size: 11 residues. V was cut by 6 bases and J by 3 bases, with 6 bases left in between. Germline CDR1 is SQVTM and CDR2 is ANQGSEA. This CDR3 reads CSVGLGNTIYF. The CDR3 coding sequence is TGCAGCGTGGGACTTGGAAACACCATATATTTT.

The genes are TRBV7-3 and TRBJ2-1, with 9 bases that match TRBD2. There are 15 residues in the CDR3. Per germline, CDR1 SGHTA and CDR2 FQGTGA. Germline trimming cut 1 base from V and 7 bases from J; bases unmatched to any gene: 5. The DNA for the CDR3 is TGTGCCAGCAGCTTAATAGGCGGGAGGGCTAATGAGCAGTTCTTC. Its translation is CASSLIGGRANEQFF.

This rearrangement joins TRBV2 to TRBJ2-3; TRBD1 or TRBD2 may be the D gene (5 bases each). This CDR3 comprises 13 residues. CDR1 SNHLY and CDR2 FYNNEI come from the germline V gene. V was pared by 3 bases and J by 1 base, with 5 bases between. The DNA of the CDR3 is TGTGCCAGCAGTGAGGGGGGCACAGATACGCAGTATTTT. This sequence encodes CASSEGGTDTQYF.

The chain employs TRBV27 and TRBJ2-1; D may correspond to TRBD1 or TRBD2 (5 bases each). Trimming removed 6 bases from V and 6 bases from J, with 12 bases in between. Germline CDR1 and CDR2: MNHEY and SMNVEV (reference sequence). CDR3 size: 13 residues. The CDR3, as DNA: TGTGCCAGCAGACCCCTTGGGGGCAATGAGCAGTTCTTC. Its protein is CASRPLGGNEQFF.

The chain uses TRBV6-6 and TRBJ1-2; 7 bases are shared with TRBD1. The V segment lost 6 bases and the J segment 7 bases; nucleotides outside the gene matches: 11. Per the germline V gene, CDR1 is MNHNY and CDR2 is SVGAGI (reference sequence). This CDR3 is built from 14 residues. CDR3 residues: CASSPIDRAGGYTF. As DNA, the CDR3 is TGTGCCAGCAGCCCAATAGACAGGGCGGGTGGCTACACCTTC.

This CDR3 is CASSPKRVSYEQYF. The CDR3 DNA reads as TGTGCCAGCAGTCCGAAGCGGGTCTCCTACGAGCAGTACTTC. The J gene is TRBJ2-7, the V gene TRBV6-5; D is possibly TRBD2 (6 bases). The CDR3 spans 14 residues. Germline CDR1 MNHEY, CDR2 SVGAGI. Between the trimmed V and J ends, which lost 5 bases and 0 bases, there was a span of 11 bases.

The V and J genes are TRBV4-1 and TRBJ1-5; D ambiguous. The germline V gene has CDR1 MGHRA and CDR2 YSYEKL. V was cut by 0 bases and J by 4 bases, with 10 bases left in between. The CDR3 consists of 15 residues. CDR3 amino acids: CASSQDLVVNQPQHF. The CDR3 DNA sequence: TGCGCCAGCAGCCAAGATCTGGTCGTGAATCAGCCCCAGCATTTT.

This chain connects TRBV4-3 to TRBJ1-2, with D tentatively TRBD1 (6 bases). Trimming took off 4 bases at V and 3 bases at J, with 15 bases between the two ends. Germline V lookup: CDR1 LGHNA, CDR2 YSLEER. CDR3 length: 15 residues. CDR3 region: CASSLESGGHYGYTF. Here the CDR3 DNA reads TGCGCCAGCAGCCTCGAATCGGGGGGGCACTATGGCTACACCTTC.

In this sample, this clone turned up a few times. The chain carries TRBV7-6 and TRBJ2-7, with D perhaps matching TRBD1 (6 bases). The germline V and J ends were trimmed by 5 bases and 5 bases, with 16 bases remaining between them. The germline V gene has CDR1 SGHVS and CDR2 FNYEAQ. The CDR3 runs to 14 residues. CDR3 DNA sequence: TGTGCCAGCAGCCCCCGGACTCAGGGGCACGAGCAGTACTTC. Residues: CASSPRTQGHEQYF.

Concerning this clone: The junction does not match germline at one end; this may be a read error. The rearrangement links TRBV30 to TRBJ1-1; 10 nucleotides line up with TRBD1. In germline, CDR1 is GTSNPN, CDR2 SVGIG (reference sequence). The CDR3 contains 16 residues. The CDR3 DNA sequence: TGTGCCCGGAGCCCCAAACTCGGACAGGGGGTGGCTGAAGCTTTCTTT. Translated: CARSPKLGQGVAEAFF.

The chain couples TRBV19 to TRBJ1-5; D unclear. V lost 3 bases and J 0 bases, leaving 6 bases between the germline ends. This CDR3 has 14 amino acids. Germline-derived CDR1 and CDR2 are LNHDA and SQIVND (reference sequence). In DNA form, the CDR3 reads TGTGCCAGTAGTATCGGAGATAGCAATCAGCCCCAGCATTTT. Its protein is CASSIGDSNQPQHF.

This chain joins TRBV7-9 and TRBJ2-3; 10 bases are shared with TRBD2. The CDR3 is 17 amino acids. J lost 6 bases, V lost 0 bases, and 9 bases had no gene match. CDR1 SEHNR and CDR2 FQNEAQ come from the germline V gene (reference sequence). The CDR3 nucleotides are TGTGCCAGCAGCTTAGCGCTGAGCGGGAGGGCATTTGATACGCAGTATTTT. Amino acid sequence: CASSLALSGRAFDTQYF. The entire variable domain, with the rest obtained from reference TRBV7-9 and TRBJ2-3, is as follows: DTGVSQNPRHKITKRGQNVTFRCDPISEHNRLYWYRQTLGQGPEFLTYFQNEAQLEKSRLLSDRFSAERPKGSFSTLEIQRTEQGDSAMYLCASSLALSGRAFDTQYFGPGTRLTVL.

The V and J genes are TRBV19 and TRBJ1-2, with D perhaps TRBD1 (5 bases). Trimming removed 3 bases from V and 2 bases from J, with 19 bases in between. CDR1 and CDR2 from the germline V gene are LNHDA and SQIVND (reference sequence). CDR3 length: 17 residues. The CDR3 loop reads CASSIMEQGPPNYGYTF. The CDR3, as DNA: TGTGCCAGTAGTATCATGGAGCAGGGACCGCCGAACTATGGCTACACCTTC.

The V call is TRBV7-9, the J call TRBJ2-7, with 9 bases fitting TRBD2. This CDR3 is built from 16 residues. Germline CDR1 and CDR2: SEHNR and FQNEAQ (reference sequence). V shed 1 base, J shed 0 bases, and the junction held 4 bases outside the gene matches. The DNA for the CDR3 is TGTGCCAGCAGCTTAGTTGGCGGGAGGGCCTCCTACGAGCAGTACTTC. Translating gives CASSLVGGRASYEQYF.

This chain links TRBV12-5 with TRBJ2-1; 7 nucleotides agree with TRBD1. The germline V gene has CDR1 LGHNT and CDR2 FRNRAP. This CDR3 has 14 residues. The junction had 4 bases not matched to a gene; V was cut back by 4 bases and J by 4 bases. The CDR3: CASGSGTAYNEQFF. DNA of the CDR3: TGTGCTAGTGGTTCCGGGACAGCTTACAATGAGCAGTTCTTC.

The CDR3: CASSNRRLSQETQYF. CDR3 sequence (DNA): TGCGCCAGCAGCAACCGCCGGCTAAGTCAAGAGACCCAGTACTTC. This chain joins TRBV5-1 and TRBJ2-5; D is unresolved. The CDR3 length is 15 residues. Trimming cost V 4 bases and J 2 bases, with 15 bases left between them. CDR1 is SGHRS, CDR2 YFSETQ, per germline.

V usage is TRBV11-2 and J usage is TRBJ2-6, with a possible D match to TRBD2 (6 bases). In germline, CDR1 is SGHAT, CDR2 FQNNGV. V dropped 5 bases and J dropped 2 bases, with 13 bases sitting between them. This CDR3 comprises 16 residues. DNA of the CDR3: TGTGCCAGCAGCCCTGCCTGGGGGGCTGGGGCCAACGTCCTGACTTTC. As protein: CASSPAWGAGANVLTF.

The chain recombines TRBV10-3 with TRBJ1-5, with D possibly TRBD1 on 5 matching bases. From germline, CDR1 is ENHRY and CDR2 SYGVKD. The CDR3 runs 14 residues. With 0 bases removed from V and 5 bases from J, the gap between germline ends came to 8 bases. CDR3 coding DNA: TGTGCCATCAGTGAGTCAAGGGGAGATCAGCCCCAGCATTTT. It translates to CAISESRGDQPQHF.

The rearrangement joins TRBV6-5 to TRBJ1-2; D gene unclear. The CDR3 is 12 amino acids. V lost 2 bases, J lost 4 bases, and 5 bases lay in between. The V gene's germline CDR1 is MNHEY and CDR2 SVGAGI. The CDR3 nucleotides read TGTGCCAGCAGTTACGTGCGCTATGGCTACACCTTC. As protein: CASSYVRYGYTF.

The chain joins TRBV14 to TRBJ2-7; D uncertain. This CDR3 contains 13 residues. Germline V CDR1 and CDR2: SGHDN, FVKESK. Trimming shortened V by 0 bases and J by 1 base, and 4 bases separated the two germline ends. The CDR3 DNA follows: TGTGCCAGCAGCCAAGATCGGTCCTACGAGCAGTACTTC. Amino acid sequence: CASSQDRSYEQYF.

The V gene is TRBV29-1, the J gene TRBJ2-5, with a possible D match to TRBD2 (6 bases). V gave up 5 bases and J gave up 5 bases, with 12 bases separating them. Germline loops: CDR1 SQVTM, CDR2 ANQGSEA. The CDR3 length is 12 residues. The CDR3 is CSVWGLTETQYF. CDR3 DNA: TGCAGCGTTTGGGGACTTACGGAGACCCAGTACTTC.